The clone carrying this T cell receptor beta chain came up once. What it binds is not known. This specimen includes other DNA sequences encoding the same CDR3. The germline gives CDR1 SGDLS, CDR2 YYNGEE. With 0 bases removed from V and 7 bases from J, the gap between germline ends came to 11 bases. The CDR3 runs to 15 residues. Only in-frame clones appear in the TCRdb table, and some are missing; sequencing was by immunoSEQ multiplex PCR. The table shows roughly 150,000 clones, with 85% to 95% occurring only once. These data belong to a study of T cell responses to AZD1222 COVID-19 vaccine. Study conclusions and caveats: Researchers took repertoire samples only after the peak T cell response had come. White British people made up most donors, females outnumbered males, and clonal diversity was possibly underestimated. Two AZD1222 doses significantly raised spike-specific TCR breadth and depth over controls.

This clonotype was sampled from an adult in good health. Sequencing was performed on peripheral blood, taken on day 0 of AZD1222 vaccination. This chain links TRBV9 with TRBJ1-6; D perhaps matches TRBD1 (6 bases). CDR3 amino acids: CASSVDRVGNSPLHF. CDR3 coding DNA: TGTGCCAGCAGCGTAGACAGGGTTGGAAATTCACCCCTCCACTTT.